One and the same sample provided the 10 T cell receptor beta chains below, sequenced in a study of CD8+ T cells in alopecia areata. cDNA serving as the sequencing template came from extracted, reverse transcribed RNA. Profiling relied on immunoSEQ multiplex PCR, and the TCRdb table lists in-frame clones only, not all of them. The sample contains 120,000 to 150,000 clones, around 86% of which appear only once. The sample was CD8+ T cells sorted from blood, taken at week 0. Receptors originate from a human donor with alopecia areata.

V usage is TRBV29-1 and J usage is TRBJ2-7; possible D gene TRBD2, 6 bases. Germline CDR1 and CDR2: SQVTM and ANQGSEA. V gave up 3 bases and J gave up 9 bases, with 15 bases separating them. CDR3 size: 12 residues. The CDR3 bases are TGCAGCGTTGAGGGGGACCACGGGGGGCAGTACTTC. As protein: CSVEGDHGGQYF.

This clone turned up a few times. The chain's CDR3 is CASSPVGDTDTQYF. CDR3 bases: TGTGCCAGCAGCCCCGTAGGGGACACAGATACGCAGTATTTT. V gene TRBV5-4 combines with J gene TRBJ2-3; TRBD1 is a possible D gene (5 bases). Deletions cut 4 bases from V and 2 bases from J, with 11 bases between. CDR3 length: 14 residues. Germline-derived CDR1 and CDR2 are SGHNT and YYREEE (reference sequence).

The chain combines TRBV12-5 with TRBJ2-1; no reliable D call. CDR3 length equals 13 residues. Germline CDR1 and CDR2: LGHNT and FRNRAP. Between the trimmed V and J ends, which lost 7 bases and 1 base, there was a span of 8 bases. The DNA of the CDR3 is TGTGCTAGTGCTTACACTTCCTACAATGAGCAGTTCTTC. Its protein is CASAYTSYNEQFF. The variable domain in full, completed from reference TRBV12-5 and TRBJ2-1, reads DARVTQTPRHKVTEMGQEVTMRCQPILGHNTVFWYRQTMMQGLELLAYFRNRAPLDDSGMPKDRFSAEMPDATLATLKIQPSEPRDSAVYFCASAYTSYNEQFFGPGTRLTVL.

The CDR3 protein is CASSPTETDKNIQYF. CDR3 bases: TGTGCCAGCAGCCCCACCGAGACAGACAAAAACATTCAGTACTTC. The chain employs TRBV14 and TRBJ2-4; D perhaps matches TRBD1 (5 bases). The germline gives CDR1 SGHDN, CDR2 FVKESK. V was cut by 4 bases and J by 3 bases, with 13 bases left in between. The CDR3 spans 15 residues.

The count of this clone is one. V gene TRBV13 combines with J gene TRBJ1-1; D may be TRBD1 (5 bases). This CDR3 has 14 residues. Between the trimmed V and J ends, which lost 5 bases and 3 bases, there was a span of 13 bases. Germline loops: CDR1 PRHDT, CDR2 FYEKMQ (reference sequence). CDR3 nucleotides: TGTGCCAGCAGCCCTGACGGGACGGACACTGAAGCTTTCTTT. Translated: CASSPDGTDTEAFF.

V gene TRBV19 combines with J gene TRBJ2-3, with 9 bases that match TRBD1. The CDR3 sequence is 16 residues long. CDR1 LNHDA and CDR2 SQIVND come from the germline V gene (reference sequence). The V and J ends lost 4 bases and 2 bases, in that order; junction bases with no gene match: 7. This chain's CDR3 is CASSNRDRVVTDTQYF. In DNA form, the CDR3 reads TGTGCCAGTAGTAACCGGGACAGGGTCGTCACAGATACGCAGTATTTT. Variable domain in full (rest from reference TRBV19 and TRBJ2-3): DGGITQSPKYLFRKEGQNVTLSCEQNLNHDAMYWYRQDPGQGLRLIYYSQIVNDFQKGDIAEGYSVSREKKESFPLTVTSAQKNPTAFYLCASSNRDRVVTDTQYFGPGTRLTVL.

The chain couples TRBV29-1 to TRBJ1-4; D is unclear. Trimming left V 4 bases short and J 4 bases short, with 10 bases between. Germline lookup yields CDR1 SQVTM and CDR2 ANQGSEA. The CDR3 contains 13 residues. The CDR3 loop reads CSVGREDNEKLFF. The CDR3 DNA follows: TGCAGCGTTGGGCGGGAAGATAATGAAAAACTGTTTTTT.

The chain couples TRBV19 to TRBJ2-7, with 9 bases matching TRBD1. Germline CDR1 and CDR2: LNHDA and SQIVND (reference sequence). The junction had 11 bases not matched to a gene; V was cut back by 4 bases and J by 4 bases. The CDR3 is 16 residues long. CDR3 bases: TGTGCCAGTAGTACGGTCCCGGGACAGGGAAATTACGAGCAGTACTTC. Translation gives CASSTVPGQGNYEQYF.

This chain links TRBV7-6 with TRBJ2-7, with D maybe TRBD2 (6 bases). Trimming removed 2 bases at V and 5 bases at J, with 13 bases between. CDR3 size: 14 residues. The germline gives CDR1 SGHVS, CDR2 FNYEAQ. The CDR3 region is CASSLLRGSDEQYF. CDR3 nucleotide sequence: TGTGCCAGCAGCTTATTGCGGGGAAGCGACGAGCAGTACTTC.

V gene TRBV21-1 combines with J gene TRBJ1-3. TRBV21-1 is annotated as a pseudogene. The CDR3 has 15 amino acids. CDR3: CASSLKEDPGNTIYF. As DNA, the CDR3 is TGTGCCAGCAGCCTAAAGGAGGATCCTGGAAACACCATATATTTT.